Reported below is one T cell receptor beta chain. Its antigen is not identified. Germline V lookup: CDR1 SGHDN, CDR2 FVKESK. The CDR3 totals 14 residues. Between the trimmed V and J ends, which lost 1 base and 5 bases, there was a span of 9 bases. The data stem from a study of identifying expanded T cells in peripheral blood. Study observations and caveats: Around 1.2 clones differed between technical replicates, versus around 16 and 19 over time.

Produced via immunoSEQ multiplex PCR; TCRdb's table is partial and in-frame only. The data contain about 58,000 clones, about 92% of them seen just once; the ten biggest clones take up around 3.3%. During the collection period, no donor immune events like infections were recorded. The chain couples TRBV14 to TRBJ2-1, with D maybe TRBD1 (6 bases). The source of this sequence is a person between 18 and 75 years old in good health. The sequencing sample was made of blood. The CDR3 loop is CASSQGQVNNEQFF. The DNA for the CDR3 is TGTGCCAGCAGCCAAGGACAGGTCAACAATGAGCAGTTCTTC.